This T cell receptor (beta chain) was found in a study of T-cell memory formation after mild COVID-19. General study results and limits: In pre-infection memory, a portion of responding clones appeared, which suggested that cross-reactive memory joined.

Notes on this clonotype: Its specificity is unknown.

From the 5' RACE reads, TCRdb called clonotypes with MiXCR, one entry per CDR3 protein. Among about 160,000 distinct CDR3 sequences listed, around 30% were seen once. V dropped 10 bases and J dropped 1 base, with 11 bases sitting between them. The CDR3 spans 13 residues. Germline V gene data show CDR1 as SGHAT and CDR2 as FQNNGV. Material for sequencing was PBMCs or a T cell subset sorted from them (not recorded which). This receptor was taken from an adult woman who had mild COVID-19 (a few samples of this study predate the infection). Cell type and time point are not known. V is TRBV11-2 and J is TRBJ2-1; D not certain. In DNA form, the CDR3 reads TGTGCCACCCGGCAGGCGTCCTACAATGAGCAGTTCTTC. Translating gives CATRQASYNEQFF.